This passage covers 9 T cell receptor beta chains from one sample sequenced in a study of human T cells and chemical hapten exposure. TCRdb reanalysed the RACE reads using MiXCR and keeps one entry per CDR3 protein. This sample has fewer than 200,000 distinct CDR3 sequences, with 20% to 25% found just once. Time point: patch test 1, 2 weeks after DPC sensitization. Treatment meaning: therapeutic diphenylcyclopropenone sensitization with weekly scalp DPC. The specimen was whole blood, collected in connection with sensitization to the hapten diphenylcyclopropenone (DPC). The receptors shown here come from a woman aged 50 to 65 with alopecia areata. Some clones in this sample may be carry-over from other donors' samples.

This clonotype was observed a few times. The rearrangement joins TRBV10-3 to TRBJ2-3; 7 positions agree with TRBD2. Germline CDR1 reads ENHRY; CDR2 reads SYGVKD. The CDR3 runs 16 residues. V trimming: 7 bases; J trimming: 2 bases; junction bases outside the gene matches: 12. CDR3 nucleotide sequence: TGTGCCATCAACCGCGCAGCGGGGATTAACACAGATACGCAGTATTTT. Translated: CAINRAAGINTDTQYF.

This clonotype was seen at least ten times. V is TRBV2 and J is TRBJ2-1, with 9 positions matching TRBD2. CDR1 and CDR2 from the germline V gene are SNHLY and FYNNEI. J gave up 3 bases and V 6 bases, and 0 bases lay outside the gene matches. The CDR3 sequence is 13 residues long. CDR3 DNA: TGTGCCAGCAGGACTAGCGGCTACAATGAGCAGTTCTTC. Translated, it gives CASRTSGYNEQFF.

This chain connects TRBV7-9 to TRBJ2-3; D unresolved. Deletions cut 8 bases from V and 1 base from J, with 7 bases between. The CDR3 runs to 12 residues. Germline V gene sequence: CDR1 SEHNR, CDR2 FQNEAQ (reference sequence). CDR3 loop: CASGEGTDTQYF. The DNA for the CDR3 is TGTGCCAGCGGAGAAGGCACAGATACGCAGTATTTT.

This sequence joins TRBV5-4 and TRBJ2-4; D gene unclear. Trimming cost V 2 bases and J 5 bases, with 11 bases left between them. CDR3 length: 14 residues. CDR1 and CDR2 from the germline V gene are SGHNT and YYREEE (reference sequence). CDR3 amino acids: CASSFKSFENIQYF. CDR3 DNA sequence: TGTGCCAGCAGCTTTAAGAGTTTCGAAAACATTCAGTACTTC.

CDR3 protein: CASSQDPSVETQYF. For the CDR3, the DNA is TGTGCCAGCAGCCAAGATCCCAGCGTGGAGACCCAGTACTTC. V and J are TRBV14 and TRBJ2-5; D call uncertain. CDR1 and CDR2 from the germline V gene are SGHDN and FVKESK. V was cut by 0 bases and J by 5 bases, with 10 bases left in between. This CDR3 has 14 residues.

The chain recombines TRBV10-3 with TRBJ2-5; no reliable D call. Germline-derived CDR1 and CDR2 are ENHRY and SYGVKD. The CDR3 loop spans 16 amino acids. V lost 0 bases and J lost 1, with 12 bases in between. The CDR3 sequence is CAISESSKNPQETQYF. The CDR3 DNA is TGTGCCATCAGTGAGTCCAGTAAGAATCCCCAAGAGACCCAGTACTTC.

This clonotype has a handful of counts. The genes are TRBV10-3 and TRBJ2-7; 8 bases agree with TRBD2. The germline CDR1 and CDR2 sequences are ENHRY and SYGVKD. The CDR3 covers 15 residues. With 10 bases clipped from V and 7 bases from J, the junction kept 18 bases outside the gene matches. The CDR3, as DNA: TGTGCCACCCGCCTAGAGGGAGGGCGGGAGGAAGAGCAGTACTTC. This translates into CATRLEGGREEEQYF.

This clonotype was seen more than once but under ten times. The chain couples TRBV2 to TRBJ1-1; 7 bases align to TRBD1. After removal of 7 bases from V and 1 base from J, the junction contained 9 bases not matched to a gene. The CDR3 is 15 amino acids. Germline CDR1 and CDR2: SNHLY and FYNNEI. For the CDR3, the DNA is TGTGCCAGCACCTATGACAGGGTCGAGAACACTGAAGCTTTCTTT. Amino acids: CASTYDRVENTEAFF.

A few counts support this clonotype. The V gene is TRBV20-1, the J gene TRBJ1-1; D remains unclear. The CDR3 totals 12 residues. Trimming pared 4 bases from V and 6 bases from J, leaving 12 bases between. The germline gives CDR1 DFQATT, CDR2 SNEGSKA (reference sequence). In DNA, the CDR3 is TGCAGTGCTATAGGAGGAAGTCCTGAAGCTTTCTTT. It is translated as CSAIGGSPEAFF.